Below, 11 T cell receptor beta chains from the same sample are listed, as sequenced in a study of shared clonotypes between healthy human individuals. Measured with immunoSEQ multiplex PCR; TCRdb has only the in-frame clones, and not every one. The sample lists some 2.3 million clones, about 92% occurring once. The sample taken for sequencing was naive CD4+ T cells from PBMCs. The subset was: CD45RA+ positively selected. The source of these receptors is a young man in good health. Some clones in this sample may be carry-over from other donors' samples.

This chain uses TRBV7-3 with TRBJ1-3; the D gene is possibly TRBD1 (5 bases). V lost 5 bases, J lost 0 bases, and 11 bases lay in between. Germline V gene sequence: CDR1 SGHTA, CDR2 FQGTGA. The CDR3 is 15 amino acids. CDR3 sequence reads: CASSIGRGSGNTIYF. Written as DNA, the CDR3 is TGTGCCAGCAGCATAGGGAGGGGCTCTGGAAACACCATATATTTT.

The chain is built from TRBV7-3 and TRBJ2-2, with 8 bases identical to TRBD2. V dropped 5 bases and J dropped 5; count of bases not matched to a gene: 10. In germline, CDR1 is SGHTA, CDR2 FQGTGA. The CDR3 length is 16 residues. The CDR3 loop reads CASSPGGGLETGELFF. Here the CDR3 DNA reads TGTGCCAGCAGCCCCGGGGGGGGACTAGAGACCGGGGAGCTGTTTTTT.

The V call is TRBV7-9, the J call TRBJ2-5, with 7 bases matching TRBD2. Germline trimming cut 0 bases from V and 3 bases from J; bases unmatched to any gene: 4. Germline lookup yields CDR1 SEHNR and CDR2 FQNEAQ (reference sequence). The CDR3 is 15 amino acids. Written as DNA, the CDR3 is TGTGCCAGCAGCTTAGCCCCCGGACTAGAAGAGACCCAGTACTTC. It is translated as CASSLAPGLEETQYF.

CDR3 sequence: CASSGDGQETQYF. CDR3 DNA sequence: TGTGCCAGCAGCGGGGACGGACAAGAGACCCAGTACTTC. The chain recombines TRBV2 with TRBJ2-5; D possibly uses TRBD1 or TRBD2 (5 bases each). The CDR3 covers 13 residues. Germline V gene sequence: CDR1 SNHLY, CDR2 FYNNEI. V was pared by 6 bases and J by 2 bases, with 10 bases between.

This CDR3 reads CASRKPGSTEAFF. Written as DNA, the CDR3 is TGTGCCAGCAGGAAGCCCGGGTCCACTGAAGCTTTCTTT. V is TRBV6-5 and J is TRBJ1-1; D uncertain. Germline CDR1 is MNHEY and CDR2 is SVGAGI. CDR3 size: 13 residues. V was clipped by 6 bases and J by 4 bases, with 12 bases between them.

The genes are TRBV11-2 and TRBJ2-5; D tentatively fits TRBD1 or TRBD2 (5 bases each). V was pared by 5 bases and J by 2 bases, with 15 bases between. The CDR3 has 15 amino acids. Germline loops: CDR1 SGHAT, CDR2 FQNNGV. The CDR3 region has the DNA TGTGCCAGCAGCCCCACGGTGGGACCACAAGAGACCCAGTACTTC. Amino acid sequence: CASSPTVGPQETQYF.

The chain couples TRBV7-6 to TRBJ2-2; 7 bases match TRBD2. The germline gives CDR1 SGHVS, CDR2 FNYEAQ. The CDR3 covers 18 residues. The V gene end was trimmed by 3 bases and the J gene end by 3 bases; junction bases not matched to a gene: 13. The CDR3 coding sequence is TGTGCCAGCAGCTTTGTACAAGTACCGGGGAGGGACACCGGGGAGCTGTTTTTT. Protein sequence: CASSFVQVPGRDTGELFF.

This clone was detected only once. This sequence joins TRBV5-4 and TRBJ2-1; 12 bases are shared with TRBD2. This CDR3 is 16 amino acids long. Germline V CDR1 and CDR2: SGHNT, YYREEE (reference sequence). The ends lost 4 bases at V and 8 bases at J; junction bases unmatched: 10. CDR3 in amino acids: CASSQRLAGVQDEQFF. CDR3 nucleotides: TGTGCCAGCAGCCAAAGACTAGCGGGAGTGCAGGATGAGCAGTTCTTC.

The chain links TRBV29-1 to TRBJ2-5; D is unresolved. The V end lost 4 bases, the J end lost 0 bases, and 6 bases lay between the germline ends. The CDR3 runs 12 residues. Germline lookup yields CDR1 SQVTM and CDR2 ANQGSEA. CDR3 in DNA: TGCAGCGTTGTTGGAAACCAAGAGACCCAGTACTTC. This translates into CSVVGNQETQYF.

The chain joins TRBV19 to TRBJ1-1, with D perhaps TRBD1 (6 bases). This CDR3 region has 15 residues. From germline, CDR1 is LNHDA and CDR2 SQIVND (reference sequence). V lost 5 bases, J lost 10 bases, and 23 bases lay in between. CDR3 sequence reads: CASSSPGQGTGTAFF. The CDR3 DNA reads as TGTGCCAGTAGTTCCCCCGGGCAGGGCACAGGGACAGCTTTCTTT.

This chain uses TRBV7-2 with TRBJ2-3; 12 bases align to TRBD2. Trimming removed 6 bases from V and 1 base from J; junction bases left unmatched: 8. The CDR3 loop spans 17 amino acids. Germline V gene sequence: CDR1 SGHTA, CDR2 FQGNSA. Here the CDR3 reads CASRPLAGGRGTDTQYF. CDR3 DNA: TGTGCCAGCAGACCACTAGCGGGAGGCCGGGGCACAGATACGCAGTATTTT. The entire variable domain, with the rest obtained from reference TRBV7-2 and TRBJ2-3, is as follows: GAGVSQSPSNKVTEKGKDVELRCDPISGHTALYWYRQSLGQGLEFLIYFQGNSAPDKSGLPSDRFSAERTGGSVSTLTIQRTQQEDSAVYLCASRPLAGGRGTDTQYFGPGTRLTVL.